This T cell receptor (beta chain) was sequenced in a study of identical twins. Germline CDR1 reads MGHRA; CDR2 reads YSYEKL. The CDR3 runs to 15 residues. Trimming removed 1 base from V and 1 base from J, with 10 bases in between. This clonotype was seen a few times. In TCRdb, the 5' RACE reads were re-called with MiXCR into one record per CDR3 protein. Seen here are nearly 250,000 distinct CDR3 sequences, 5.5% to 7% observed once, and the top ten hold 3% to 4%. These data are also associated with another study on yellow fever vaccine responses in identical twins.

This sequence originates from a woman aged 18-35 years in good health. The sample was memory (CD45RO+) T cells sorted from blood. This chain joins TRBV4-1 and TRBJ1-1; D may be TRBD1 (5 bases). Here the CDR3 reads CASSQAGGTNTEAFF. CDR3 DNA sequence: TGCGCCAGCAGCCAAGCTGGGGGGACGAACACTGAAGCTTTCTTT.